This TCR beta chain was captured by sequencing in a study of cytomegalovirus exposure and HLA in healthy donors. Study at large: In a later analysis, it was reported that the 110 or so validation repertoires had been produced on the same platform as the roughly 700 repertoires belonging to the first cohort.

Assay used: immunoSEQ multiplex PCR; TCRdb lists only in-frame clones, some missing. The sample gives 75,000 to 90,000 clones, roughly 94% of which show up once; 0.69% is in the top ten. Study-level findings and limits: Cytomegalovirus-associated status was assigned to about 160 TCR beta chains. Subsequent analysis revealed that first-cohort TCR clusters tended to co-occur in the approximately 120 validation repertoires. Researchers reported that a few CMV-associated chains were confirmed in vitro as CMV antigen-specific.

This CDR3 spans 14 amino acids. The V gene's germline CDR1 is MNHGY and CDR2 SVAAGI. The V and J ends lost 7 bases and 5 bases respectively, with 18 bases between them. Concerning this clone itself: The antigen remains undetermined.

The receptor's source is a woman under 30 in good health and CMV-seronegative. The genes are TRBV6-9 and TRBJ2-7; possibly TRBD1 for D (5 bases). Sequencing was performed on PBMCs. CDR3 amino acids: CASTSIRERHEQYF. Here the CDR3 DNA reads TGTGCCAGCACTAGTATCAGGGAACGGCACGAGCAGTACTTC.